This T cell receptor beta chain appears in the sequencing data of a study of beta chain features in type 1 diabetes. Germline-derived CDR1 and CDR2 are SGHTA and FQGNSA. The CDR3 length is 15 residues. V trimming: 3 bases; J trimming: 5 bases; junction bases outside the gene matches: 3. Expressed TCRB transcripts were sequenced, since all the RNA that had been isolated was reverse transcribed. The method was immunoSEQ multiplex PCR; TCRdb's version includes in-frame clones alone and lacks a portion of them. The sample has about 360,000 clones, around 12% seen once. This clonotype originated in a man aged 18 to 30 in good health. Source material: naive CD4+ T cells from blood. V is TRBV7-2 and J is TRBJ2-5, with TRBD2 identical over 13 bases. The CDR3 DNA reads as TGTGCCAGCAGCTTCGGGACTAGCGGGATTGAGACCCAGTACTTC. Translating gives CASSFGTSGIETQYF.